This T cell receptor (beta chain) originates from a study of shared clonotypes between healthy human individuals. CDR3 length equals 13 residues. The V end lost 1 base, the J end lost 5 bases, and 9 bases lay between the germline ends. Germline lookup yields CDR1 MGHRA and CDR2 YSYEKL. TCRdb's copy holds only in-frame clones and misses some; the assay was immunoSEQ multiplex PCR. Among some 2,000,000 clones listed, roughly 94% were seen once. The naive CD8 subset, CD45RO-negative cells positively selected for CCR7, excluded terminally differentiated effector memory CD45RA+ cells. This TCR derives from a man younger than 35 in good health. Sequenced: naive CD8+ T cells sorted from blood. The chain links TRBV4-1 to TRBJ2-7, with D perhaps matching TRBD1 or TRBD2 (5 bases each). The CDR3 DNA reads as TGCGCCAGCAGCCAAGGCTGGGGGAACGAGCAGTACTTC. Translation gives CASSQGWGNEQYF.